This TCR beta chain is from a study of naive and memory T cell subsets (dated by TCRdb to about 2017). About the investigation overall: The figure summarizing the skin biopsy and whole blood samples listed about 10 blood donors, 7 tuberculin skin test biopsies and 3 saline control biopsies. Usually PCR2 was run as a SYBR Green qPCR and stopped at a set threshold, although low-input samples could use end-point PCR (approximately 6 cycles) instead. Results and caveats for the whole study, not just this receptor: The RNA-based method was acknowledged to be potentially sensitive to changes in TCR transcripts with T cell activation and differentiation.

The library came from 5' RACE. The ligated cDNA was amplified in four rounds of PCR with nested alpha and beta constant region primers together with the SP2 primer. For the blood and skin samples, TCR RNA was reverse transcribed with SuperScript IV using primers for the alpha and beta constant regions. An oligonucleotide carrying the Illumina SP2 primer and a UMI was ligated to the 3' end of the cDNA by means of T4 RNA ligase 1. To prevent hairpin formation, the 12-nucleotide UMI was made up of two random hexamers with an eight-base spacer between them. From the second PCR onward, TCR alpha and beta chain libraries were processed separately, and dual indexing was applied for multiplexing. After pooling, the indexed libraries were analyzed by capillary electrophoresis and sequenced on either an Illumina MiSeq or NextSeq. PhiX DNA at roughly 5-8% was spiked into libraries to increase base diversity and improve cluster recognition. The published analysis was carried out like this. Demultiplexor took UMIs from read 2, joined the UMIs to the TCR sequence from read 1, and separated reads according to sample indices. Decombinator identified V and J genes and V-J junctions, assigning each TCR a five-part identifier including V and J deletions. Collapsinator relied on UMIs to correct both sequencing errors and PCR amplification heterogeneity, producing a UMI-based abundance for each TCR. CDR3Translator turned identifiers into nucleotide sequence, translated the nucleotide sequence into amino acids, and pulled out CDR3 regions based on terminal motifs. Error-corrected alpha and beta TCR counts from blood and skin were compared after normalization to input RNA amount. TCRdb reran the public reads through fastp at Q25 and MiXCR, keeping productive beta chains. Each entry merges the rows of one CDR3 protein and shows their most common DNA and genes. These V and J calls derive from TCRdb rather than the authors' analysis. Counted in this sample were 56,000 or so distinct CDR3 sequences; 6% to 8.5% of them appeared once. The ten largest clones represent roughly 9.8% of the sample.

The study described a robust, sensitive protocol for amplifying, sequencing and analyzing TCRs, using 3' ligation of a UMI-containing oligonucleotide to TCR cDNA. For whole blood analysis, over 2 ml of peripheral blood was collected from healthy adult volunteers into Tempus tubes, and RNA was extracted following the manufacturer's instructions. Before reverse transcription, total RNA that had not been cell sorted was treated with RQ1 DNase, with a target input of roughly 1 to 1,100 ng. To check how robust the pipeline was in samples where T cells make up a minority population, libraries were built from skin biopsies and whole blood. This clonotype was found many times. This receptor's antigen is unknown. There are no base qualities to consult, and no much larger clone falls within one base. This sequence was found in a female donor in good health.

In nucleotide form, the sequence is TGTGCCAGCAGCCCGGGACAGGGCGTCTATGGCTACACCTTC. The encoded protein is CASSPGQGVYGYTF. The chain is assembled from TRBV7-8 and TRBJ1-2, with TRBD1 identical over 9 junction bases. Reading from cysteine to phenylalanine, the CDR3 counts 14 amino acids. Only the CDR3 part of the read is kept: 42 bases, read in frame from the first base. Trimmed from V: 5 bases; trimmed from J: 4 bases; junction bases lacking a gene match: 5. The germline V gene specifies SGHVS as CDR1 and FQNEAQ as CDR2. Where the CDR3 stops, the reference TRBV7-8 and TRBJ1-2 genes take over; the full variable domain is GAGVSQSPRYKVAKRGQDVALRCDPISGHVSLFWYQQALGQGPEFLTYFQNEAQLDKSGLPSDRFFAERPEGSVSTLKIQRTQQEDSAVYLCASSPGQGVYGYTFGSGTRLTVV.